This entry features one T cell receptor (beta chain) sequence. The antigen remains unidentified. The data derive from a study of blood T cells in healthy people across ages. Study findings and constraints: The unsorted PBMCs prevented any conclusive comparison of naive versus antigen-experienced cells. Higher diversity, along with more naive CD4+ cells, distinguished long-lived donors from aged donors. Considered underestimates were the diversity estimates obtained from one million T cells.

Together with a sample-barcoded 5' primer, a J-beta primer mix was included in a second PCR lasting 7 to 11 cycles. TCRdb fed the 5' RACE reads into MiXCR, producing one record per CDR3 protein. The sample carries hundreds of thousands of distinct CDR3 sequences, 24% recorded once. V was clipped by 3 bases and J by 2 bases; unmatched bases: 6. The CDR3 has 16 amino acids. In addition, the sample was reused for a study of T cells of mothers and their children. This second study says: The study recruited a few healthy Caucasian mothers and their six children as donors.

The chain uses TRBV12-3 or TRBV12-4 and TRBJ2-3; 9 bases map to TRBD1. The source material was blood. This sequence was found in a boy younger than 18 in good health. CDR3 protein: CASSLTGGPYTDTQYF. Here the CDR3 DNA reads TGTGCCAGCAGTTTGACAGGGGGACCTTACACAGATACGCAGTATTTT.